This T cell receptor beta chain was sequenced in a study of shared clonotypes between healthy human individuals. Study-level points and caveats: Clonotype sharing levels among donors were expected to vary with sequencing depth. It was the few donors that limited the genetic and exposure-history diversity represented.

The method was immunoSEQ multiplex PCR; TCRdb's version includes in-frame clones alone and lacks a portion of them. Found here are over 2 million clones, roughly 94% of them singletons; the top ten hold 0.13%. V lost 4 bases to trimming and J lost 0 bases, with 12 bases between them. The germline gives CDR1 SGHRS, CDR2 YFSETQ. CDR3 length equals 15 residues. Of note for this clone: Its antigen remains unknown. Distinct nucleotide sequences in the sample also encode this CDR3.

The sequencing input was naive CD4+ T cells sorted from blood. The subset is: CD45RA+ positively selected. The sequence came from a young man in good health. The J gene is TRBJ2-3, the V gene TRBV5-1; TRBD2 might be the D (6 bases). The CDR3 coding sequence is TGCGCCAGCAGCCCATCGGGGGTTAGCACAGATACGCAGTATTTT. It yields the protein CASSPSGVSTDTQYF.